Presented here are 10 T cell receptor beta chains from one specimen sequenced in a study of beta chain features in type 1 diabetes. Sequencing targeted expressed TCRB transcripts, as all isolated RNA had been reverse transcribed. Only in-frame clones appear in the TCRdb table, and some are missing; sequencing was by immunoSEQ multiplex PCR. The sample has 860,000 or so clones; 15% to 20% are singletons. The sequencing sample was made of naive CD4+ T cells from blood. Source of these receptors: a woman between 18 and 29 years old in good health.

This clone was counted a few times. The gene calls are TRBV2 and TRBJ1-5; D unresolved. Trimming cost V 7 bases and J 7 bases, with 14 bases left between them. Germline CDR1 reads SNHLY; CDR2 reads FYNNEI. The CDR3 length is 13 residues. The CDR3 here is CASTPLPLQPQHF. For the CDR3, the DNA is TGTGCCAGCACCCCACTGCCCTTGCAGCCCCAGCATTTT. The full variable domain, with the rest looked up from reference TRBV2 and TRBJ1-5, is EPEVTQTPSHQVTQMGQEVILRCVPISNHLYFYWYRQILGQKVEFLVSFYNNEISEKSEIFDDQFSVERPDGSNFTLKIRSTKLEDSAMYFCASTPLPLQPQHFGDGTRLSIL.

This sequence joins TRBV5-1 and TRBJ1-4; D possibly corresponds to TRBD1 (5 bases). V was trimmed by 0 bases and J by 5 bases, leaving 8 bases between them. The length of the CDR3 is 14 residues. CDR1 SGHRS and CDR2 YFSETQ come from the germline V gene. The CDR3 nucleotides read TGCGCCAGCAGCTTGGCTTGGGGGAATGAAAAACTGTTTTTT. Its protein product is CASSLAWGNEKLFF.

The chain joins TRBV6-6 to TRBJ1-4, with 9 bases fitting TRBD1. This CDR3 has 15 residues. V gave up 6 bases and J gave up 6 bases; unmatched junction bases: 8. Germline V lookup: CDR1 MNHNY, CDR2 SVGAGI (reference sequence). The CDR3 DNA follows: TGTGCCAGCAGCAAGACAGGGGGAAATTATGAAAAACTGTTTTTT. Translating it yields CASSKTGGNYEKLFF.

The V and J genes are TRBV20-1 and TRBJ2-1; no definite D call. Germline lookup yields CDR1 DFQATT and CDR2 SNEGSKA (reference sequence). The CDR3 has 11 amino acids. V was cut by 5 bases and J by 9 bases, with 11 bases left in between. The CDR3 DNA follows: TGCAGTGCTTTTTACTTCACTGAGCAGTTCTTC. It translates to CSAFYFTEQFF.

This clone was seen many times. The chain carries TRBV23-1 and TRBJ2-5; TRBD1 agrees at 8 bases. TRBV23-1 is identified as an open reading frame with a role that is uncertain. V trimming: 4 bases; J trimming: 4 bases; junction bases outside the gene matches: 8. The length of the CDR3 is 15 residues. The CDR3 DNA reads TGCGCCAGCAGTCCCCCTGTACAGGGGGGAGAGACCCAGTACTTC. Translating it yields CASSPPVQGGETQYF.

About this clone itself: The junction shows a germline mismatch at one end, possibly a read error. The V gene is TRBV9, the J gene TRBJ2-1; 7 nucleotides line up with TRBD2. Looked up from germline, CDR1 is SGDLS and CDR2 is YYNGEE. The CDR3 consists of 15 residues. The CDR3 loop reads CASSVGGSLYSEQFF. CDR3 sequence (DNA): TGTGCCAGCAGCGTAGGCGGGAGTCTCTACAGTGAGCAGTTCTTC.

This clone was counted between two and nine times. The V and J genes are TRBV18 and TRBJ2-2; 8 nucleotides agree with TRBD2. CDR3 length: 16 residues. Losses at the gene ends were 2 bases for V and 6 bases for J; bases not matched to a gene: 8. Germline-derived CDR1 and CDR2 are KGHSH and LQKENI. CDR3 in amino acids: CASSPRNGRAAGELFF. Here the CDR3 DNA reads TGTGCCAGCTCACCAAGGAACGGGAGGGCCGCCGGGGAGCTGTTTTTT.

This clone turned up a few times. The chain carries TRBV7-3 and TRBJ1-5, with D unclear. CDR3 length equals 15 residues. V lost 8 bases and J 4 bases, leaving 18 bases between the germline ends. The germline gives CDR1 SGHTA, CDR2 FQGTGA. The CDR3 DNA reads as TGTGCCAGCTGGGCGGACCTATTTTGTAATCAGCCCCAGCATTTT. Translated: CASWADLFCNQPQHF.

The chain carries TRBV15 and TRBJ2-5; D is undetermined. CDR1 is LNHNV and CDR2 is YYDKDF in the germline V gene (reference sequence). The CDR3 extends over 13 amino acids. V lost 5 bases and J 2 bases, leaving 9 bases between the germline ends. In nucleotides, the CDR3 is TGTGCCACCAGCCCTCAAATACAAGAGACCCAGTACTTC. Protein sequence: CATSPQIQETQYF. The whole variable domain, filled in from reference TRBV15 and TRBJ2-5, reads DAMVIQNPRYQVTQFGKPVTLSCSQTLNHNVMYWYQQKSSQAPKLLFHYYDKDFNNEADTPDNFQSRRPNTSFCFLDIRSPGLGDTAMYLCATSPQIQETQYFGPGTRLLVL.

V gene TRBV28 combines with J gene TRBJ1-4, with 7 bases fitting TRBD1. The CDR3 contains 15 residues. Germline-derived CDR1 and CDR2 are MDHEN and SYDVKM. V gave up 5 bases and J gave up 7 bases; unmatched junction bases: 10. CDR3 sequence: CASSSDRDGGEKLFF. Here the CDR3 DNA reads TGTGCCAGCAGTAGCGACAGGGATGGTGGTGAAAAACTGTTTTTT.